This passage covers 15 T cell receptor beta chains from one sample sequenced in a study of beta chain features in type 1 diabetes. Study-wide results and limits: People with Type 1 diabetes carried modestly yet significantly shorter TCRB CDR3s in all four CD4+ subsets.

cDNA synthesis used the whole RNA isolate, giving expressed TCRB sequences. The method was immunoSEQ multiplex PCR; TCRdb's version includes in-frame clones alone and lacks a portion of them. Here the sample spans about 240,000 clones, approximately 14% being singletons. The antigens these receptors bind are not known. Material: naive CD4+ T cells from blood. These receptor sequences come from a man aged 25-40 years with type 1 diabetes.

The chain combines TRBV5-1 with TRBJ2-1; 10 bases map to TRBD1. The germline V gene encodes CDR1 SGHRS and CDR2 YFSETQ. CDR3 size: 17 residues. V lost 3 bases and J lost 4; bases outside the gene matches: 10. The CDR3 coding sequence is TGCGCCAGCAGCTCACCGGGACAGGGGCACAATTACAATGAGCAGTTCTTC. It yields the protein CASSSPGQGHNYNEQFF.

V gene TRBV2 combines with J gene TRBJ2-5, with TRBD2 matching 11 bases. V dropped 5 bases and J dropped 0; count of bases not matched to a gene: 2. Looked up from germline, CDR1 is SNHLY and CDR2 is FYNNEI. CDR3 size: 15 residues. The CDR3 DNA is TGTGCCAGCAGTCTGACTAGCGGGAACCAAGAGACCCAGTACTTC. Protein: CASSLTSGNQETQYF.

This sequence joins TRBV18 and TRBJ2-2, with 12 bases aligning to TRBD2. The CDR3 has 16 residues. Germline CDR1 and CDR2: KGHSH and LQKENI. V shed 3 bases and J 4 bases; nucleotides not matched to a gene: 3. The CDR3 DNA reads as TGTGCCAGCTCACCCGCTAGCGGGAGGGCCACCGGGGAGCTGTTTTTT. This gives the protein CASSPASGRATGELFF.

This clone turned up a few times. Other DNA variants within this sample encode the same CDR3. The CDR3 here is CASSPGTSSYEQYF. Here the CDR3 DNA reads TGTGCCAGCTCACCGGGGACTAGTTCCTACGAGCAGTACTTC. This chain joins TRBV18 and TRBJ2-7, with 8 bases aligning to TRBD2. CDR3 length: 14 residues. Germline assignment: CDR1 KGHSH and CDR2 LQKENI. The V gene end was trimmed by 3 bases and the J gene end by 1 base; junction bases not matched to a gene: 2.

This clone was seen only a few times. The CDR3 bases are TGTGCCAGCAGTCTTTCCACAACGACAGGGGGCACTGAAGCTTTCTTT. Translation: CASSLSTTTGGTEAFF. The chain couples TRBV27 to TRBJ1-1, with 9 bases lining up with TRBD1. Losses at the gene ends were 5 bases for V and 4 bases for J; bases not matched to a gene: 11. The germline CDR1 and CDR2 sequences are MNHEY and SMNVEV (reference sequence). This CDR3 contains 16 residues.

V usage is TRBV4-1 and J usage is TRBJ2-3, with 8 nucleotides matching TRBD1. Germline lookup yields CDR1 MGHRA and CDR2 YSYEKL. J was trimmed by 2 bases and V by 1 base; bases with no gene match: 11. The CDR3 totals 18 residues. In DNA, the CDR3 is TGCGCCAGCAGCCAAGGGGCAGGGGGCGCGGGTAACACAGATACGCAGTATTTT. Protein sequence: CASSQGAGGAGNTDTQYF.

The chain uses TRBV2 and TRBJ1-2, with D hard to call. The V end lost 2 bases, the J end lost 2 bases, and 12 bases lay between the germline ends. Germline V lookup: CDR1 SNHLY, CDR2 FYNNEI. CDR3 length equals 15 residues. The CDR3 protein is CASSEMGILNYGYTF. Here the CDR3 DNA reads TGTGCCAGCAGTGAAATGGGCATTCTAAACTATGGCTACACCTTC.

This clone was found a few times. The chain has TRBV18 and TRBJ1-5; D might be TRBD1 (5 bases). V lost 4 bases to trimming and J lost 0 bases, with 10 bases between them. Germline values: CDR1 KGHSH, CDR2 LQKENI. The CDR3 spans 15 residues. The CDR3: CASSLQGYSNQPQHF. The DNA of the CDR3 is TGTGCCAGCTCACTCCAGGGTTATAGCAATCAGCCCCAGCATTTT.

The table lists this clone with a few counts. The chain couples TRBV5-4 to TRBJ1-2, with 9 bases matching TRBD1. There are 14 residues in the CDR3. Germline V gene lookup returns CDR1 SGHNT and CDR2 YYREEE (reference sequence). The J segment lost 6 bases and the V segment lost 4 bases, leaving 7 bases of the junction unmatched. The DNA for the CDR3 is TGTGCCAGCAGCCGATATACAGGGGGCCATGGCTACACCTTC. It is translated as CASSRYTGGHGYTF.

There are a few counts of this clone. This sequence joins TRBV11-3 and TRBJ1-5; TRBD1 matches 8 bases. The CDR3 consists of 17 residues. Unmatched junction bases numbered 11, after V lost 6 bases and J lost 1 base. CDR1 SGHNT and CDR2 YENEEA come from the germline V gene. The CDR3 sequence: CASRRLTGEKSNQPQHF. The CDR3 coding sequence is TGTGCCAGCAGACGACTGACAGGGGAGAAAAGCAATCAGCCCCAGCATTTT.

Only a few counts were recorded for this clone. This CDR3 reads CASSYSSPFSYNEQFF. The DNA of the CDR3 is TGTGCCAGCAGTTACTCGTCCCCTTTCTCCTACAATGAGCAGTTCTTC. The V and J genes are TRBV6-5 and TRBJ2-1; D gene ambiguous. CDR1 MNHEY and CDR2 SVGAGI come from the germline V gene. V lost 0 bases to trimming and J lost 0 bases, with 9 bases between them. The CDR3 totals 16 residues.

This clone was counted only a few times. The V gene is TRBV5-1, the J gene TRBJ2-5; 7 positions agree with TRBD1. The CDR3 extends over 16 amino acids. Losses at the gene ends were 4 bases for V and 4 bases for J; bases not matched to a gene: 13. CDR1 and CDR2 from the germline V gene are SGHRS and YFSETQ. CDR3 coding DNA: TGCGCCAGCAGCGAAGCGAGACAGGGACGGGGAGAGACCCAGTACTTC. Amino acids: CASSEARQGRGETQYF.

The sample holds a few counts of this clone. CDR3 nucleotide sequence: TGTGCCATCAGGGGGGACAATAGCAATCAGCCCCAGCATTTT. Its translation: CAIRGDNSNQPQHF. The V gene is TRBV10-3, the J gene TRBJ1-5; D possibly corresponds to TRBD1 (6 bases). The germline V gene has CDR1 ENHRY and CDR2 SYGVKD. The CDR3 has 14 amino acids. Trimming left V 6 bases short and J 0 bases short, with 9 bases between.

The V gene is TRBV7-9, the J gene TRBJ2-1; 9 nucleotides agree with TRBD2. Germline V gene sequence: CDR1 SEHNR, CDR2 FQNEAQ (reference sequence). The trim removed 5 bases at V and 6 bases at J, leaving 14 bases unmatched. There are 17 residues in the CDR3. CDR3: CASSPPIAGVLGNEQFF. For the CDR3, the DNA is TGTGCCAGCAGCCCCCCAATAGCGGGAGTCCTCGGCAATGAGCAGTTCTTC.

The chain employs TRBV29-1 and TRBJ1-2; a weak D match, TRBD1 (6 bases). Trimming removed 0 bases at V and 6 bases at J, with 14 bases between. Germline V lookup: CDR1 SQVTM, CDR2 ANQGSEA. This CDR3 region has 14 residues. The CDR3 nucleotides are TGCAGCGTTGAAGAGGCCCAGGGGACCCATGGCTACACCTTC. Its translation is CSVEEAQGTHGYTF.